This TCR beta chain was recorded in a study of cytomegalovirus exposure and HLA in healthy donors. The PCR made use of 60 Vbeta and 13 Jbeta primers. TCRdb keeps only in-frame clones here, not all; method: immunoSEQ multiplex PCR. The repertoire holds about 93,000 clones, with around 76% as singletons. Comment on this clone: Its antigen is as yet unknown.

V lost 5 bases to trimming and J lost 5 bases; unmatched junction nucleotides: 12. The CDR3 covers 15 residues. Overall study findings and caveats: Across donors, presence/absence analyses took sequencing depth to be roughly uniform. Solely CMV serostatus was available to characterize immune exposure.

Sample: PBMCs. The J gene is TRBJ2-5, the V gene TRBV5-7; 7 positions match TRBD2. TRBV5-7 is an ORF; its function is uncertain. The TCR was taken from a man aged 25 to 40 in good health and CMV-seronegative. In nucleotides, the CDR3 is TGTGCCAGCAGGCGGGAGAGGGGTTGGTCGGAGACCCAGTACTTC. Protein product: CASRRERGWSETQYF.